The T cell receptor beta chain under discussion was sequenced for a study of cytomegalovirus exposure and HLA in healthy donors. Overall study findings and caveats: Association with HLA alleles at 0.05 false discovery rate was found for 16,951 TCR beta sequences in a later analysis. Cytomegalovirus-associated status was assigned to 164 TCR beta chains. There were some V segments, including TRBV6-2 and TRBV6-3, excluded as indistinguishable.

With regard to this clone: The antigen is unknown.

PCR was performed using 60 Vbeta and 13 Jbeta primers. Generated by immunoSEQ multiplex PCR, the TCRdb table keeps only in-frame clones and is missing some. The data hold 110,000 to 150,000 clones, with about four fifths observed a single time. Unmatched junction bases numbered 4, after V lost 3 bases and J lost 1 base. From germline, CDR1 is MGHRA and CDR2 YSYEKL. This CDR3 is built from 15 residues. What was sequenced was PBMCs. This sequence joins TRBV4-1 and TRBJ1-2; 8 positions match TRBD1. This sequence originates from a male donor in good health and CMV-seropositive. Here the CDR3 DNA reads TGCGCCAGCAGCCACGGACAGGGAGGTAACTATGGCTACACCTTC. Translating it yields CASSHGQGGNYGYTF.